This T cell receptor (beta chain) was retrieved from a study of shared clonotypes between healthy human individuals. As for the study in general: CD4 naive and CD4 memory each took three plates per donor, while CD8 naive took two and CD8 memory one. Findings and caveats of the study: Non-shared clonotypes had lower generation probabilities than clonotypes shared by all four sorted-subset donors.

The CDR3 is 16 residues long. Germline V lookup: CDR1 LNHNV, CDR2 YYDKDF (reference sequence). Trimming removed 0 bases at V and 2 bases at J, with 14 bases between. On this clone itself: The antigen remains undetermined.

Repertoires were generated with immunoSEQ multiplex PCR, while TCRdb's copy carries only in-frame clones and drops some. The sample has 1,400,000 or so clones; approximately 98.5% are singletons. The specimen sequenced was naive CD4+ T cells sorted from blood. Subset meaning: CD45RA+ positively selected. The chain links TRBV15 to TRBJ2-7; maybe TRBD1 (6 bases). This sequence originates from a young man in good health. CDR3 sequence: CATSRDLGGLAYEQYF. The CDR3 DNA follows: TGTGCCACCAGCAGAGATCTTGGGGGCCTGGCCTACGAGCAGTACTTC.